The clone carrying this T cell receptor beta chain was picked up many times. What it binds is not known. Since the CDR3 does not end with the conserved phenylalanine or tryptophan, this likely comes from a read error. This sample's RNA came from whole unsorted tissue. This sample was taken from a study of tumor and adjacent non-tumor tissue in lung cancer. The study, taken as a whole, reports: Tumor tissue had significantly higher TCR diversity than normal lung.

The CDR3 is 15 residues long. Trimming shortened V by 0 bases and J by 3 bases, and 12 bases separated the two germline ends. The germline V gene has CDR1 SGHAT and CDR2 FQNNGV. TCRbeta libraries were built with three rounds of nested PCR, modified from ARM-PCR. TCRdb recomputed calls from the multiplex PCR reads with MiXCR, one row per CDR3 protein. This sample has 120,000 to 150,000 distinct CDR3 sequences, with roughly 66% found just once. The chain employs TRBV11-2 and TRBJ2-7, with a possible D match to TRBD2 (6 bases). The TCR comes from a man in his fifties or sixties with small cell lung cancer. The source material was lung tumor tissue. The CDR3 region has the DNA TGTGCCAGCAGCTTAGATATCGGGAGTTACTACGAGCAGTACATC. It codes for CASSLDIGSYYEQYI.